The 5 T cell receptor beta chains below all came from one sample that was sequenced in a study of cytomegalovirus exposure and HLA in healthy donors. 60 Vbeta and 13 Jbeta primers were used in PCR. This table comes from immunoSEQ multiplex PCR, and its TCRdb copy is limited to in-frame clones, with some not included. The sample lists more than 150,000 clones; about 85% were seen once. Source material: PBMCs. Every receptor here comes from a woman aged 18-29 years in good health and CMV-seronegative.

With regard to this clone: Other DNA sequences in the same sample also yield this CDR3. The chain recombines TRBV6-5 with TRBJ2-7, with a tentative D call TRBD1 (6 bases). CDR1 and CDR2 from the germline V gene are MNHEY and SVGAGI. The CDR3 consists of 13 residues. The V end was cut by 0 bases, the J end by 3 bases, with 6 bases between. CDR3 in amino acids: CASSYSRGYEQYF. Here the CDR3 DNA reads TGTGCCAGCAGTTACTCCAGGGGCTACGAGCAGTACTTC.

The genes are TRBV9 and TRBJ2-5; D uncertain. CDR1 is SGDLS, CDR2 YYNGEE, per germline. The CDR3 is 15 residues long. V was pared by 4 bases and J by 5 bases, with 18 bases between. The CDR3 here is CASSTDSFVGETQYF. DNA of the CDR3: TGTGCCAGCAGCACCGACTCGTTCGTTGGGGAGACCCAGTACTTC.

For this clone: Possible read error: a much larger clone is one base away. This CDR3 is CASSGLAGGTDTQYF. The CDR3 DNA sequence: TGTGCCAGCAGTGGACTAGCGGGGGGCACAGATACGCAGTATTTT. V and J are TRBV6-1 and TRBJ2-3, with 12 bases fitting TRBD2. CDR1 and CDR2 from the germline V gene are MNHNS and SASEGT. The trim removed 4 bases at V and 1 base at J, leaving 0 bases unmatched. The CDR3 loop spans 15 amino acids.

The V and J genes are TRBV12-5 and TRBJ2-3; 15 bases fit TRBD2. CDR1 is LGHNT and CDR2 is FRNRAP in the germline V gene. This CDR3 is 16 amino acids long. J was trimmed by 6 bases and V by 6 bases; bases with no gene match: 7. The chain's CDR3 is CASGSGLAGGVDTQYF. The CDR3 DNA follows: TGTGCTAGTGGGTCGGGACTAGCGGGAGGTGTGGATACGCAGTATTTT.

The chain recombines TRBV30 with TRBJ1-2, with TRBD1 as a possible D gene (6 bases). The CDR3 spans 12 residues. V was pared by 5 bases and J by 5 bases, with 12 bases between. The V gene's germline CDR1 is GTSNPN and CDR2 SVGIG (reference sequence). Here the CDR3 DNA reads TGTGCCTGGGGGGGCCTGGGGTATGGCTACACCTTC. Amino acids: CAWGGLGYGYTF.